This passage covers 3 T cell receptor beta chains from one sample sequenced in a study of cytomegalovirus exposure and HLA in healthy donors. TCRdb's copy holds only in-frame clones and misses some; the assay was immunoSEQ multiplex PCR. The sample has 250,000 to 350,000 clones, roughly 87% seen once; the top ten hold roughly 1.2%. Sequences were obtained from PBMCs. These receptors were collected from a woman aged 25 to 39 in good health and CMV-seropositive.

This clone was seen a handful of times. This chain uses TRBV27 with TRBJ2-2, with 8 bases identical to TRBD1. With V trimmed by 4 bases and J by 2 bases, 6 bases remained unmatched. There are 16 residues in the CDR3. Germline V gene lookup returns CDR1 MNHEY and CDR2 SMNVEV (reference sequence). CDR3 in DNA: TGTGCCAGCAGTTCGCAGGGGGCTATTAACACCGGGGAGCTGTTTTTT. Translated: CASSSQGAINTGELFF.

V gene TRBV7-3 combines with J gene TRBJ2-2; possible D gene TRBD1, 6 bases. Trimming removed 0 bases from V and 1 base from J, with 12 bases in between. This CDR3 contains 17 residues. Germline CDR1 SGHTA, CDR2 FQGTGA. This CDR3 is CASSLTLGTMNTGELFF. CDR3 DNA: TGTGCCAGCAGCTTAACCCTGGGGACAATGAACACCGGGGAGCTGTTTTTT. Together with reference TRBV7-3 and TRBJ2-2, the CDR3 gives the full variable domain: GAGVSQTPSNKVTEKGKYVELRCDPISGHTALYWYRQSLGQGPEFLIYFQGTGAADDSGLPNDRFFAVRPEGSVSTLKIQRTERGDSAVYLCASSLTLGTMNTGELFFGEGSRLTVL.

The rearrangement uses TRBV4-1 and TRBJ2-5, with D possibly TRBD1 on 5 matching bases. Germline-derived CDR1 and CDR2 are MGHRA and YSYEKL. Trimming shortened V by 0 bases and J by 7 bases, and 9 bases separated the two germline ends. The CDR3 is 13 amino acids. The CDR3 DNA reads as TGCGCCAGCAGCCAAGATCCAGGGTTGACCCAGTACTTC. Translation gives CASSQDPGLTQYF.